One and the same sample provided the 11 T cell receptor beta chains below, sequenced in a study of blood T cell repertoires in COVID-19. Assay: immunoSEQ multiplex PCR; the TCRdb copy retains only in-frame clones and omits some. This repertoire shows roughly 110,000 clones, over 70% found once; its top ten account for roughly 0.86%. The sequenced sample consisted of peripheral blood. These receptor sequences come from a human donor with acute or convalescent COVID-19. The donor label of this sample is uncertain.

This chain links TRBV14 with TRBJ1-2; D is unclear. V was clipped by 3 bases and J by 4 bases, with 9 bases between them. Germline V gene sequence: CDR1 SGHDN, CDR2 FVKESK. This CDR3 contains 13 residues. CDR3 bases: TGTGCCAGCAGCCAGGGGAGGATCTATGGCTACACCTTC. Encoded protein: CASSQGRIYGYTF. The full variable domain, in which reference TRBV14 and TRBJ1-2 provide the parts outside the CDR3, is EAGVTQFPSHSVIEKGQTVTLRCDPISGHDNLYWYRRVMGKEIKFLLHFVKESKQDESGMPNNRFLAERTGGTYSTLKVQPAELEDSGVYFCASSQGRIYGYTFGSGTRLTVV.

V gene TRBV9 combines with J gene TRBJ1-1; 7 bases match TRBD1. Germline CDR1 is SGDLS and CDR2 is YYNGEE. Losses at the gene ends were 1 base for V and 1 base for J; bases not matched to a gene: 7. The CDR3 has 16 residues. CDR3 sequence: CASSVHEGQENTEAFF. The CDR3 nucleotides are TGTGCCAGCAGCGTACACGAAGGACAGGAGAACACTGAAGCTTTCTTT.

The sample holds a few counts of this clone. The chain is built from TRBV7-6 and TRBJ1-1; 10 nucleotides line up with TRBD1. Trimming at V came to 3 bases and at J to 1 base, leaving 5 bases not matched to a gene. Germline-derived CDR1 and CDR2 are SGHVS and FNYEAQ. The CDR3 extends over 16 amino acids. DNA for the CDR3: TGTGCCAGCAGCTTTCGACAGGGGGCCCCGAACACTGAAGCTTTCTTT. Protein: CASSFRQGAPNTEAFF. Looking up the rest from reference TRBV7-6 and TRBJ1-1 gives the full variable domain: GAGVSQSPRYKVTKRGQDVALRCDPISGHVSLYWYRQALGQGPEFLTYFNYEAQQDKSGLPNDRFSAERPEGSISTLTIQRTEQRDSAMYRCASSFRQGAPNTEAFFGQGTRLTVV.

A single count supports this clone. This chain uses TRBV23-1 with TRBJ1-4; 9 bases fit TRBD1. TRBV23-1 carries the ORF label, with uncertain function. Trimming at V came to 0 bases and at J to 6 bases, leaving 5 bases not matched to a gene. The CDR3 contains 16 residues. CDR3 bases: TGCGCCAGCAGTCAATCTGACAGGGGGGGGGATGAAAAACTGTTTTTT. Its translation is CASSQSDRGGDEKLFF.

The chain links TRBV2 to TRBJ1-1, with 10 bases fitting TRBD1. The CDR3 extends over 16 amino acids. Per the germline V gene, CDR1 is SNHLY and CDR2 is FYNNEI. The J segment lost 2 bases and the V segment lost 6 bases, leaving 9 bases of the junction unmatched. The CDR3 sequence: CASSVTGGIANTEAFF. The DNA for the CDR3 is TGTGCCAGCAGCGTGACAGGGGGCATCGCAAACACTGAAGCTTTCTTT.

There are many counts of this clone. The chain uses TRBV4-1 and TRBJ1-6; D perhaps matches TRBD1 (5 bases). Trimming removed 0 bases at V and 9 bases at J, with 15 bases between. Germline V gives CDR1 MGHRA, CDR2 YSYEKL. The CDR3 has 16 amino acids. This chain's CDR3 is CASSQDPEGRGSPLHF. CDR3 DNA: TGCGCCAGCAGCCAAGATCCGGAGGGGAGGGGTTCACCCCTCCACTTT.

The V and J genes are TRBV4-1 and TRBJ1-2, with D unclear. V gave up 0 bases and J gave up 4 bases, with 18 bases separating them. This CDR3 contains 17 residues. Germline-derived CDR1 and CDR2 are MGHRA and YSYEKL. CDR3 region: CASSQDLSFGISYGYTF. CDR3 nucleotides: TGCGCCAGCAGCCAAGATCTTTCGTTCGGGATTAGCTATGGCTACACCTTC.

This clone was seen a single time. The V gene is TRBV7-9, the J gene TRBJ1-1; weak D call: TRBD1 (5 bases). The CDR3 is 13 residues long. CDR1 and CDR2 from the germline V gene are SEHNR and FQNEAQ (reference sequence). Trimming pared 3 bases from V and 1 base from J, leaving 6 bases between. The DNA of the CDR3 is TGTGCCAGCAGCTTGACAGCGAACACTGAAGCTTTCTTT. Its protein product is CASSLTANTEAFF.

The sample holds a few counts of this clone. The gene calls are TRBV13 and TRBJ2-3; TRBD2 matches 9 bases. The length of the CDR3 is 15 residues. Germline assignment: CDR1 PRHDT and CDR2 FYEKMQ (reference sequence). The trim removed 4 bases at V and 5 bases at J, leaving 7 bases unmatched. This CDR3 reads CASSSGGLAIDTQYF. CDR3 bases: TGTGCCAGCAGCTCAGGGGGACTAGCTATAGATACGCAGTATTTT.

The genes are TRBV27 and TRBJ2-7; weak D call: TRBD1 (6 bases). The CDR3 totals 15 residues. The germline gives CDR1 MNHEY, CDR2 SMNVEV (reference sequence). V was clipped by 4 bases and J by 0 bases, with 13 bases between them. CDR3 coding DNA: TGTGCCAGCAGTTGGGGGACATCTAGCTCCTACGAGCAGTACTTC. Translated: CASSWGTSSSYEQYF.

The chain combines TRBV19 with TRBJ1-1; 10 bases match TRBD1. CDR3 length equals 14 residues. The germline V gene has CDR1 LNHDA and CDR2 SQIVND (reference sequence). Trimming cost V 6 bases and J 3 bases; bases outside gene matches: 4. This chain's CDR3 is CASRRTGGDTEAFF. The CDR3 nucleotides are TGTGCCAGTAGGCGGACAGGGGGGGACACTGAAGCTTTCTTT.